The present TCR beta chain was sequenced within a study of T cell clusters in autoimmune cytopenias. Overall study findings and caveats: Physiological T cell clusters of healthy donors were apparently absent in primary autoimmune cytopenia patients.

TRB rearrangements were amplified by touch-down multiplex PCR with mixed TRB-A/B primers. TCRdb reprocessed the multiplex PCR reads; each CDR3 protein has one entry and no DNA is given. The sample table sets out 9,500 to 15,000 distinct CDR3 sequences. CDR3 size: 13 residues. Per the germline V gene, CDR1 is SGHTA and CDR2 is FQGTGA. Details on this clonotype: Its cognate antigen is unknown.

Each sample's input was roughly 230 ng genomic DNA, some 34,000 genome equivalents. This sample also belongs to another study, concerning T cell repertoires in aging, cancer and after chemotherapy. That study adds: In each cancer cohort, median generation probability increased across chemotherapy, suggesting thymic output rebounded.

The sequence derives from a human donor in good health. The V call is TRBV7-3, the J call TRBJ2-3; lacking DNA, the TRBD1 call made by TCRdb goes unchecked. Sequenced: peripheral blood. CDR3 loop: CASSWGQGDTQYF. Full variable domain (outside the CDR3, taken from reference TRBV7-3 and TRBJ2-3): GAGVSQTPSNKVTEKGKYVELRCDPISGHTALYWYRQSLGQGPEFLIYFQGTGAADDSGLPNDRFFAVRPEGSVSTLKIQRTERGDSAVYLCASSWGQGDTQYFGPGTRLTVL.